Given below is one TCR beta chain in context. Its antigen is undetermined. The data originate from a study of CD8+ T cells in alopecia areata. Overall study findings and caveats: Mice showed clearer TCR sharing than patients did, a gap that was possibly HLA-related.

Germline values: CDR1 GTSNPN, CDR2 SVGIG (reference sequence). This CDR3 region has 13 residues. Between the trimmed V and J ends, which lost 2 bases and 8 bases, there was a span of 13 bases. After isolation, RNA underwent reverse transcription to generate cDNA as the sequencing template. Data came from immunoSEQ multiplex PCR; TCRdb stores just in-frame clones and leaves some out. This table holds about 120,000 clones, less than 80% found once. This rearrangement joins TRBV30 to TRBJ1-5; D possibly corresponds to TRBD1 (5 bases). The receptor was isolated from a human donor in good health. The sequencing input was CD4+ T cells sorted from blood. DNA for the CDR3: TGTGCCTGGAGTCGGAGCTTACAGGAGCCCCAGCATTTT. Residues: CAWSRSLQEPQHF. Drawing the rest from reference TRBV30 and TRBJ1-5, the complete variable domain is SQTIHQWPATLVQPVGSPLSLECTVEGTSNPNLYWYRQAAGRGLQLLFYSVGIGQISSEVPQNLSASRPQDRQFILSSKKLLLSDSGFYLCAWSRSLQEPQHFGDGTRLSIL.